The 20 T cell receptor beta chains listed next were all sequenced from one sample in a study of shared clonotypes between healthy human individuals. Clones were sequenced by immunoSEQ multiplex PCR, and TCRdb holds only the in-frame ones, with some missing. The table includes roughly 650,000 clones, 90% to 97% detected once. Naive CD8 isolation took CD45RO-negative cells positively selected for CCR7 and excluded terminally differentiated effector memory CD45RA+ cells. Sequences were obtained from naive CD8+ T cells sorted from blood. The receptor set was obtained from a woman in her 30s in good health.

The chain employs TRBV29-1 and TRBJ2-1, with 13 bases aligning to TRBD2. The CDR3 has 13 amino acids. Germline-derived CDR1 and CDR2 are SQVTM and ANQGSEA. After removal of 6 bases from V and 16 bases from J, the junction contained 12 bases not matched to a gene. CDR3: CSVPGLAGPRIFF. The CDR3 region has the DNA TGCAGCGTACCGGGACTAGCGGGACCCAGGATATTCTTC.

The chain couples TRBV27 to TRBJ2-7; TRBD1 matches 8 bases. The germline CDR1 and CDR2 sequences are MNHEY and SMNVEV (reference sequence). CDR3 length equals 15 residues. V shed 3 bases and J 7 bases; nucleotides not matched to a gene: 11. CDR3 DNA: TGTGCCAGCAGTTTGGCCGGGACAGGAAGCGTAGAGCAGTACTTC. Translation: CASSLAGTGSVEQYF.

The V call is TRBV7-6, the J call TRBJ2-7; a weak D match, TRBD1 (7 bases). Trimming removed 3 bases at V and 4 bases at J, with 28 bases between. The V gene's germline CDR1 is SGHVS and CDR2 FNYEAQ. This CDR3 has 19 amino acids. The CDR3 reads CASSLGSVGAGGRTYEQYF. The CDR3 nucleotides are TGTGCCAGCAGCTTGGGTTCGGTTGGTGCAGGGGGGAGGACTTACGAGCAGTACTTC.

V usage is TRBV10-3 and J usage is TRBJ1-5; D is undetermined. This CDR3 is built from 17 residues. Germline-derived CDR1 and CDR2 are ENHRY and SYGVKD. Trimming shortened V by 3 bases and J by 5 bases, and 20 bases separated the two germline ends. CDR3 DNA sequence: TGTGCCATCAGTGACGTCGGTAATACGACCTCCTATCAGCCCCAGCATTTT. Its protein is CAISDVGNTTSYQPQHF.

The V call is TRBV27, the J call TRBJ2-1; maybe TRBD2 (6 bases). The CDR3 consists of 14 residues. Germline V gene lookup returns CDR1 MNHEY and CDR2 SMNVEV (reference sequence). V lost 7 bases and J 7 bases, leaving 17 bases between the germline ends. The CDR3 sequence is CASTSWRDENEQFF. The CDR3, as DNA: TGTGCCAGCACCTCCTGGCGGGATGAAAATGAGCAGTTCTTC.

This rearrangement joins TRBV7-7 to TRBJ2-3; possible D gene TRBD2, 5 bases. V gave up 1 base and J gave up 0 bases, with 20 bases separating them. Germline values: CDR1 SSHAT, CDR2 FNYEAQ (reference sequence). This CDR3 spans 19 amino acids. The CDR3 sequence: CASSLGSGLAFSSTDTQYF. CDR3 sequence (DNA): TGTGCCAGCAGCTTAGGAAGTGGGCTAGCCTTCTCTAGCACAGATACGCAGTATTTT.

The rearrangement links TRBV5-1 to TRBJ2-4, with D unclear. V shed 5 bases and J shed 3 bases, with 12 bases lying between them. The CDR3 spans 14 residues. CDR1 SGHRS and CDR2 YFSETQ come from the germline V gene. CDR3 loop: CASSESTGKNIQYF. In DNA, the CDR3 is TGCGCCAGCAGTGAGTCCACGGGCAAAAACATTCAGTACTTC. The complete variable domain, with remaining parts taken from reference TRBV5-1 and TRBJ2-4, reads KAGVTQTPRYLIKTRGQQVTLSCSPISGHRSVSWYQQTPGQGLQFLFEYFSETQRNKGNFPGRFSGRQFSNSRSEMNVSTLELGDSALYLCASSESTGKNIQYFGAGTRLSVL.

This chain links TRBV2 with TRBJ1-2; the D gene is possibly TRBD1 (6 bases). Germline-derived CDR1 and CDR2 are SNHLY and FYNNEI. This CDR3 comprises 17 residues. V was clipped by 0 bases and J by 0 bases, with 14 bases between them. CDR3 protein: CASSEAAGAMSNYGYTF. CDR3 DNA: TGTGCCAGCAGTGAAGCGGCGGGGGCTATGTCTAACTATGGCTACACCTTC. Complete variable domain (other parts from reference TRBV2 and TRBJ1-2): EPEVTQTPSHQVTQMGQEVILRCVPISNHLYFYWYRQILGQKVEFLVSFYNNEISEKSEIFDDQFSVERPDGSNFTLKIRSTKLEDSAMYFCASSEAAGAMSNYGYTFGSGTRLTVV.

This chain links TRBV27 with TRBJ2-1; 8 bases line up with TRBD2. This CDR3 region has 14 residues. CDR1 is MNHEY, CDR2 SMNVEV, per germline (reference sequence). J gave up 8 bases and V 7 bases, and 10 bases lay outside the gene matches. CDR3 sequence (DNA): TGTGCCAGCAAAGCGGGAGAGGTGGCGGATGAGCAGTTCTTC. As protein: CASKAGEVADEQFF.

The chain joins TRBV6-1 to TRBJ1-1; D is perhaps TRBD1 (5 bases). Germline assignment: CDR1 MNHNS and CDR2 SASEGT. With 3 bases removed from V and 0 bases from J, the gap between germline ends came to 11 bases. This CDR3 region has 15 residues. The CDR3 loop reads CASSDWGGMNTEAFF. The CDR3 DNA reads as TGTGCCAGCAGTGACTGGGGGGGGATGAACACTGAAGCTTTCTTT.

V is TRBV28 and J is TRBJ1-1; D is perhaps TRBD1 (6 bases). The CDR3 length is 14 residues. The germline V gene has CDR1 MDHEN and CDR2 SYDVKM. V dropped 8 bases and J dropped 4 bases, with 17 bases sitting between them. The CDR3 loop is CASSQTGLGTEAFF. Here the CDR3 DNA reads TGTGCCAGCTCTCAAACAGGGTTGGGCACTGAAGCTTTCTTT.

The rearrangement links TRBV27 to TRBJ2-3; the match to TRBD2 covers 10 bases. Germline loops: CDR1 MNHEY, CDR2 SMNVEV (reference sequence). V lost 5 bases, J lost 1 base, and 3 bases stayed unmatched. The CDR3 is made up of 15 amino acids. The CDR3 DNA reads TGTGCCAGCAGTCACGGGACTAGCGGCACAGATACGCAGTATTTT. It is translated as CASSHGTSGTDTQYF.

This clone has a single count. J is TRBJ2-7 and V is TRBV11-2, with 12 bases that match TRBD2. CDR1 and CDR2 (germline): SGHAT, FQNNGV. Trimming removed 2 bases from V and 11 bases from J; junction bases left unmatched: 7. The CDR3 is 14 residues long. The chain's CDR3 is CASSLLAGGLQEYF. CDR3 DNA: TGTGCCAGCAGCTTACTAGCGGGAGGGCTCCAGGAGTACTTC.

This chain joins TRBV4-1 and TRBJ2-7, with 8 bases aligning to TRBD1. J gave up 1 base and V 1 base, and 6 bases lay outside the gene matches. The length of the CDR3 is 16 residues. Germline CDR1 is MGHRA and CDR2 is YSYEKL. The CDR3 is CASSQGIGTGSYEQYF. CDR3 in DNA: TGCGCCAGCAGCCAAGGAATTGGGACAGGTTCCTACGAGCAGTACTTC.

In regard to this clone: Other DNA sequences in this specimen translate into the identical CDR3. The chain uses TRBV2 and TRBJ2-1; 9 bases line up with TRBD2. J was trimmed by 3 bases and V by 4 bases; bases with no gene match: 4. CDR1 is SNHLY and CDR2 is FYNNEI in the germline V gene. This CDR3 spans 15 amino acids. CDR3 sequence (DNA): TGTGCCAGCAGTGGGAGTAGCGGGAGCTACAATGAGCAGTTCTTC. Amino acid sequence: CASSGSSGSYNEQFF.

The V call is TRBV6-5, the J call TRBJ1-2; D ambiguous. The CDR3 length is 14 residues. Germline V gene lookup returns CDR1 MNHEY and CDR2 SVGAGI. Trimming left V 8 bases short and J 6 bases short, with 19 bases between. The CDR3 sequence: CASSPERGADGYTF. Here the CDR3 DNA reads TGTGCCAGCTCGCCCGAACGGGGTGCCGATGGCTACACCTTC.

The chain has TRBV27 and TRBJ2-7, with D perhaps TRBD1 or TRBD2 (5 bases each). The CDR3 runs 14 residues. CDR1 is MNHEY and CDR2 is SMNVEV in the germline V gene (reference sequence). Trimming took 2 bases from V and 3 from J, leaving 11 bases between them. CDR3 bases: TGTGCCAGCAGTTTACAGGGCGGAGGCTACGAGCAGTACTTC. This codes for CASSLQGGGYEQYF.

The CDR3 reads CASSLRDASYEQYF. CDR3 bases: TGTGCCAGCAGTTTAAGAGACGCCTCCTACGAGCAGTACTTC. The chain couples TRBV28 to TRBJ2-7; D call uncertain. The CDR3 has 14 amino acids. V lost 2 bases and J 0 bases, leaving 8 bases between the germline ends. Germline V gives CDR1 MDHEN, CDR2 SYDVKM.

CDR3 in amino acids: CASSPPSGELFF. CDR3 sequence (DNA): TGTGCCAGCAGCCCTCCGAGCGGGGAGCTGTTTTTT. This sequence joins TRBV7-9 and TRBJ2-2; D ambiguous. Trimming took off 5 bases at V and 7 bases at J, with 8 bases between the two ends. The germline V gene encodes CDR1 SEHNR and CDR2 FQNEAQ (reference sequence). The CDR3 sequence is 12 residues long.

The chain combines TRBV7-9 with TRBJ2-7; the D gene is possibly TRBD2 (5 bases). The CDR3 has 16 amino acids. V lost 4 bases, J lost 6 bases, and 22 bases lay in between. Germline CDR1 and CDR2: SEHNR and FQNEAQ (reference sequence). CDR3: CASSYGGPTEPGEQYF. The CDR3 DNA is TGTGCCAGCAGCTACGGAGGCCCCACCGAACCTGGCGAGCAGTACTTC.